This T cell receptor beta chain was captured in a study of blood T cell repertoires in COVID-19. Study summary: Samples taken during acute and convalescent COVID-19 were collected in the United States, Italy and Spain.

This clone has only a few counts. Followed over time, Seattle patients had been enrolled while infection was active. Per the study methods: Reference gene primer amplification gave nucleated cell count estimates. Sequenced by immunoSEQ multiplex PCR; TCRdb stores in-frame clones only, minus some. V and J calls and clone size are as listed in that table; D and trimming were resolved from the DNA. The sample comprises approximately 90,000 clones, around 75% of which are singletons, and approximately 6% rests with the top ten. This CDR3 is built from 14 residues. Germline V gene lookup returns CDR1 SGHRS and CDR2 YFSETQ. Trimming pared 3 bases from V and 1 base from J, leaving 11 bases between.

The sequenced material came from peripheral blood. The TCR originated in a man in his 70s with COVID-19, enrolled during active disease. The J gene is TRBJ2-7, the V gene TRBV5-1, with D maybe TRBD2 (7 bases). CDR3 bases: TGCGCCAGCAGCTGGGGGGGCCTTTCCTACGAGCAGTACTTC. It specifies CASSWGGLSYEQYF. Full variable domain (rest looked up from reference TRBV5-1 and TRBJ2-7): KAGVTQTPRYLIKTRGQQVTLSCSPISGHRSVSWYQQTPGQGLQFLFEYFSETQRNKGNFPGRFSGRQFSNSRSEMNVSTLELGDSALYLCASSWGGLSYEQYFGPGTRLTVT.